Sequencing of this TCR beta chain was carried out in a study of shared clonotypes between healthy human individuals. Cells designated naive CD8 were CD45RO-negative and were positively selected for CCR7, with terminally differentiated effector memory CD45RA+ cells excluded. The study's findings and limits: A handful of donors showed sharing of around 5% of naive CD4 clonotypes. Only blood underwent sampling, and tissue repertoires likely differ.

Germline V CDR1 and CDR2: LGHNA, YSLEER. The ends lost 0 bases at V and 2 bases at J; junction bases unmatched: 4. CDR3 length: 16 amino acids. Comment on this clone: Its antigen is unknown.

Genomic DNA belonging to each subset was distributed in equal measure over several immunoSEQ plates. Method: immunoSEQ multiplex PCR; TCRdb's copy keeps in-frame clones and lacks some. The top ten hold approximately 1.7% of the sample, which has about 2,100,000 clones, 85% to 95% seen once. Sequencing was done on a sample of naive CD8+ T cells from PBMCs. The sequence came from a man aged 18-30 years in good health. Some clones in this sample may be carry-over from other donors' samples. V usage is TRBV4-3 and J usage is TRBJ1-5; 7 nucleotides agree with TRBD1. CDR3 nucleotides: TGCGCCAGCAGCCAAGACCATACAGGGGGCAATCAGCCCCAGCATTTT. It specifies CASSQDHTGGNQPQHF.